This TCR beta chain comes out of a study of blood T cell repertoires in COVID-19. As for the study in general: Donors in the United States, Italy and Spain gave samples during acute or convalescent COVID-19. PBMCs, B-cell-depleted T cells, or T cells were the source of the cDNA or gDNA that made up the material.

Authors' processing steps: Estimation of nucleated cell counts relied on the amplification of reference gene primers. The table came from immunoSEQ multiplex PCR; TCRdb's copy has only in-frame clones and leaves some out. The V and J calls and the clone size are those of that table, but D and trimming were determined from the DNA. The repertoire holds about 310,000 clones, nearly 90% seen once, with about 8.4% in the top ten. Losses at the gene ends were 2 bases for V and 5 bases for J; bases not matched to a gene: 14. CDR1 is LNHDA, CDR2 SQIVND, per germline (reference sequence). The CDR3 has 19 residues.

This receptor was taken from a woman aged 25 to 39 who had recovered from COVID-19. The chain has TRBV19 and TRBJ2-1; 11 bases are a match to TRBD2. Sequencing was performed on PBMCs or T cells enriched from blood (not recorded which). CDR3 coding DNA: TGTGCCAGTAGTATAATAGGGCTAGCGGGAGGCGGTAGTAACAATGAGCAGTTCTTC. Amino acid sequence: CASSIIGLAGGGSNNEQFF.